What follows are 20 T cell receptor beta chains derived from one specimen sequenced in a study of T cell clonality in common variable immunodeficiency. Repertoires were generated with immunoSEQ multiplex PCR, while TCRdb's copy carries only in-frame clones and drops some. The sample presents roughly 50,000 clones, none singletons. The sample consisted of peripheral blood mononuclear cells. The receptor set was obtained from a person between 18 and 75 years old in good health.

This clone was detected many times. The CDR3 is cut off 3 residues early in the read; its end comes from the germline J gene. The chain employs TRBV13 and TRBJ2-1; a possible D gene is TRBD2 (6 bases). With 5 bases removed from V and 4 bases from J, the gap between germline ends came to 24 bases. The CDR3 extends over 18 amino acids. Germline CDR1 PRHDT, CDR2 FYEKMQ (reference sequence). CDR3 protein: CASSTYGSGPGRYNEQFF. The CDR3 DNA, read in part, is TGTGCCAGCAGCACTTACGGTAGCGGCCCCGGCCGTTACAATGAG.

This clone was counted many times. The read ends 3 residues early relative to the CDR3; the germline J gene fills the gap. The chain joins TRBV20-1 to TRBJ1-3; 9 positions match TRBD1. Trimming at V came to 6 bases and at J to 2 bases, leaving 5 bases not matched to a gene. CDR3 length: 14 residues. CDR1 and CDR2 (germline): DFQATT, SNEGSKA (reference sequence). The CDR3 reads CSAAQGAAGNTIYF. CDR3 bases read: TGCAGTGCGGCACAGGGGGCAGCTGGAAACACC.

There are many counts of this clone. The CDR3 here is CAWSKGVGDTQYF. The sequenced CDR3 bases are TGTGCCTGGAGTAAAGGGGTTGGAGATACG. This sequence joins TRBV30 and TRBJ2-3; tentative D call: TRBD1 (5 bases). The read terminates 3 residues ahead of where the CDR3 ends, so the germline J gene completes it. The germline gives CDR1 GTSNPN, CDR2 SVGIG (reference sequence). Trimming took 2 bases from V and 5 from J, leaving 11 bases between them. The CDR3 loop spans 13 amino acids.

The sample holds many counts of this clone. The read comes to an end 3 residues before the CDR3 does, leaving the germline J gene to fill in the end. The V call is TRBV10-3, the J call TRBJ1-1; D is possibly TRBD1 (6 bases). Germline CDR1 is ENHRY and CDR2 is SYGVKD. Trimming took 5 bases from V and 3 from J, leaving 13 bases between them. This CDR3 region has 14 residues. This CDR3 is CAISPQGGDTEAFF. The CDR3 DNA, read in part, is TGTGCCATCAGTCCACAGGGAGGGGACACTGAA.

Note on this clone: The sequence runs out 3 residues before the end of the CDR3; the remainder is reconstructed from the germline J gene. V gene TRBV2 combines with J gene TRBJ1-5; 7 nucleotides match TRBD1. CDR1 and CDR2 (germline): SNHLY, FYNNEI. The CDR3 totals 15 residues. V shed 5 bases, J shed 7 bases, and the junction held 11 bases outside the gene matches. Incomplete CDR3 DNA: TGTGCCAGCAGTCCCCACACAGGGGTCCAACAGCCC. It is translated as CASSPHTGVQQP. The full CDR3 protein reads CASSPHTGVQQPQHF.

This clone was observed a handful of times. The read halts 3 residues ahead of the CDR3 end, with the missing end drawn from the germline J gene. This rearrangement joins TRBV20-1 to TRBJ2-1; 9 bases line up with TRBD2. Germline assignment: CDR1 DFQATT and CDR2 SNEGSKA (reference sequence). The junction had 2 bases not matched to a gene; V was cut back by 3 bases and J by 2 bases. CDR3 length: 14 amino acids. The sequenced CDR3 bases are TGCAGTGCTAGGCGGGAGGGCCCCTACAATGAG. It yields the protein CSARREGPYNE. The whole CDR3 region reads CSARREGPYNEQFF.

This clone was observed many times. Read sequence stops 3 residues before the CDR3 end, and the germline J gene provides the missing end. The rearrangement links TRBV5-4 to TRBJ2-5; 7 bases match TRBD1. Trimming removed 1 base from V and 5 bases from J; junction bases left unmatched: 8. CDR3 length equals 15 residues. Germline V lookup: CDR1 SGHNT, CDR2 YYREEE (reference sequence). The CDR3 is CASSLPGQMRETQYF. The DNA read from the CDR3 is TGTGCCAGCAGCTTGCCGGGACAGATGAGGGAGACC.

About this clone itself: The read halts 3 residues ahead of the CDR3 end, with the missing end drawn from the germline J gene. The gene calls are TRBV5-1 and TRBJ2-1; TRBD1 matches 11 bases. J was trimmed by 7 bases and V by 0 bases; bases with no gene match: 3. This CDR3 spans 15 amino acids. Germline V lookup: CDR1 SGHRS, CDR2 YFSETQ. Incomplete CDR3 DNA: TGCGCCAGCAGCTTGGGGACAGGGGGCGGGAATGAG. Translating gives CASSLGTGGGNE. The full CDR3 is CASSLGTGGGNEQFF.

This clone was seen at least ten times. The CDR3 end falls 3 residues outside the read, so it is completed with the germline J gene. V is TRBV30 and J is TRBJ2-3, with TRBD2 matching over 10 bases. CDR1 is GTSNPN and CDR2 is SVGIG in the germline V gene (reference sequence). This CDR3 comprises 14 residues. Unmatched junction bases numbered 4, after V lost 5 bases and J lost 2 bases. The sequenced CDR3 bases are TGTGCCTGGCGGACTAGCGGAGCCACAGATACG. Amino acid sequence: CAWRTSGATDT. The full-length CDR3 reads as CAWRTSGATDTQYF.

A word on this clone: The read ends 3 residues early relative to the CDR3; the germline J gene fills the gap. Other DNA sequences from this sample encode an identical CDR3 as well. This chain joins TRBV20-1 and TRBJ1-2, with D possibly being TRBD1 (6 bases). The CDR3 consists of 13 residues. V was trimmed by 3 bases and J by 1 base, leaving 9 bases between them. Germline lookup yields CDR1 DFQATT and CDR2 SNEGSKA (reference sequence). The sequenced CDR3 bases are TGCAGTGCTAGGCAGGGGCTTAACTATGGC. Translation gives CSARQGLNYG. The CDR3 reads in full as CSARQGLNYGYTF.

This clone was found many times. The CDR3 bases that were read are TGTGCCAGCAGCACCGGGTCGAACACCGGGGAG. Encoded protein: CASSTGSNTGE. The full CDR3 protein is CASSTGSNTGELFF. The chain recombines TRBV6-4 with TRBJ2-2; D is unclear. The read stops 3 residues short of the end of the CDR3; the missing end is completed from the germline J gene. Trimming pared 6 bases from V and 0 bases from J, leaving 8 bases between. The CDR3 is 14 residues long. Germline CDR1 and CDR2: MRHNA and SNTAGT.

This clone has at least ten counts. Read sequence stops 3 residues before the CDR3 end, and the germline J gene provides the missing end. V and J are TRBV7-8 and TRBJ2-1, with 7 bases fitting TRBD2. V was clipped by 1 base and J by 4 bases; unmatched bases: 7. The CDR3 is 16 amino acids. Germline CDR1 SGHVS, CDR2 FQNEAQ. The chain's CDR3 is CASSLGAGAGYNEQFF. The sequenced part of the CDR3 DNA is TGTGCCAGCAGCTTAGGTGCGGGAGCGGGATACAATGAG.

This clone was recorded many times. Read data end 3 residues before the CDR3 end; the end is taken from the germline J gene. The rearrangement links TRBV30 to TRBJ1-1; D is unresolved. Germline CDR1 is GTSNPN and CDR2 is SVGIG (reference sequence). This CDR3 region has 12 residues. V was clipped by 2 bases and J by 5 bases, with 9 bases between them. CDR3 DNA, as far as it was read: TGTGCCTGGAGTCGGACTAGGACTGAA. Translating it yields CAWSRTRTE. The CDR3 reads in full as CAWSRTRTEAFF. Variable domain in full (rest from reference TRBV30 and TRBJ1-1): SQTIHQWPATLVQPVGSPLSLECTVEGTSNPNLYWYRQAAGRGLQLLFYSVGIGQISSEVPQNLSASRPQDRQFILSSKKLLLSDSGFYLCAWSRTRTEAFFGQGTRLTVV.

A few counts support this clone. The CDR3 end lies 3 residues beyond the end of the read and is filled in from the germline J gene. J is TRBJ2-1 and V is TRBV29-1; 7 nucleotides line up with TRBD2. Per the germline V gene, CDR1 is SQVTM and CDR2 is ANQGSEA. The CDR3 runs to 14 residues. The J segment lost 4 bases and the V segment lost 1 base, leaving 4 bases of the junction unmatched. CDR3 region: CSVEGLAGYNEQFF. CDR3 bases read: TGCAGCGTTGAAGGACTAGCAGGATACAATGAG.

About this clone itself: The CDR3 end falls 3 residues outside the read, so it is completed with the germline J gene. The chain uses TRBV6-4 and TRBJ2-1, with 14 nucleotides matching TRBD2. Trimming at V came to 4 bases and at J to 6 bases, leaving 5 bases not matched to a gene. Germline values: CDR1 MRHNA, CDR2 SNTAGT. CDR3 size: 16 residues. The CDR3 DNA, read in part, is TGTGCCAGCAGTGTAGAGGGACTAGCGGGAGTCAATGAG. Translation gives CASSVEGLAGVNE. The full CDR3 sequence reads CASSVEGLAGVNEQFF.

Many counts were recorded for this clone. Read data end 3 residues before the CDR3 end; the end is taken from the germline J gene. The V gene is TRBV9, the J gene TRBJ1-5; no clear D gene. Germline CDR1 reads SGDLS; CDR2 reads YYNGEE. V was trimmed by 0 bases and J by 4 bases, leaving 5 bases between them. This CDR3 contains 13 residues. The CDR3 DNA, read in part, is TGTGCCAGCAGCGTAGGGGCAAATCAGCCC. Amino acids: CASSVGANQP. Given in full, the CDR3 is CASSVGANQPQHF. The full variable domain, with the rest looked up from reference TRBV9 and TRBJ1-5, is DSGVTQTPKHLITATGQRVTLRCSPRSGDLSVYWYQQSLDQGLQFLIQYYNGEERAKGNILERFSAQQFPDLHSELNLSSLELGDSALYFCASSVGANQPQHFGDGTRLSIL.

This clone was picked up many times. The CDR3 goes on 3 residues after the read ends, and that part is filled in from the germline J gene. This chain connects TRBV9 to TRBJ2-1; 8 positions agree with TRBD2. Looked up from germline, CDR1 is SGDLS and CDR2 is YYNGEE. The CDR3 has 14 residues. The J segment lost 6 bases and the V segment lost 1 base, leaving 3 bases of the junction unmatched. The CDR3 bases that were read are TGTGCCAGCAGCGTACAGAGCGGGGGCAATGAG. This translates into CASSVQSGGNE. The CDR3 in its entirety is CASSVQSGGNEQFF.

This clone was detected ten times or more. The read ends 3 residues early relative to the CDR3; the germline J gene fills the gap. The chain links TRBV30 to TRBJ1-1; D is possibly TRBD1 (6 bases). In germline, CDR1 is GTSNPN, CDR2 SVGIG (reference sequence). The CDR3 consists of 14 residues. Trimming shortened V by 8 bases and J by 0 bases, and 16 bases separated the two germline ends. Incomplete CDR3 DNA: TGTGCCCGGGGGGCAGAAGTTATGAACACTGAA. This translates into CARGAEVMNTE. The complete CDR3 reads CARGAEVMNTEAFF.

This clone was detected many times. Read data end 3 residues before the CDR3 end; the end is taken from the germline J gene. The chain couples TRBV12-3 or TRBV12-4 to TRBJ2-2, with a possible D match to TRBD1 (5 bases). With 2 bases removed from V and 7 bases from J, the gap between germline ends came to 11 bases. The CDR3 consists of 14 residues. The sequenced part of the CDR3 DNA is TGTGCCAGCAGTTTACAGGGAAAAGGCGGGGAG. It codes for CASSLQGKGGE. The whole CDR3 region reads CASSLQGKGGELFF.

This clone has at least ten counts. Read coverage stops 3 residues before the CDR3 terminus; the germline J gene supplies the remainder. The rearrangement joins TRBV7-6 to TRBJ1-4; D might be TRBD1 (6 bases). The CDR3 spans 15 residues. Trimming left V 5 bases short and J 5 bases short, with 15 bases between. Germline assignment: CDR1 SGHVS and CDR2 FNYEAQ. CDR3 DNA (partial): TGTGCCAGCAGCCCTAACAGGGATAGAAATGAAAAA. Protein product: CASSPNRDRNEK. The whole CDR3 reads CASSPNRDRNEKLFF.